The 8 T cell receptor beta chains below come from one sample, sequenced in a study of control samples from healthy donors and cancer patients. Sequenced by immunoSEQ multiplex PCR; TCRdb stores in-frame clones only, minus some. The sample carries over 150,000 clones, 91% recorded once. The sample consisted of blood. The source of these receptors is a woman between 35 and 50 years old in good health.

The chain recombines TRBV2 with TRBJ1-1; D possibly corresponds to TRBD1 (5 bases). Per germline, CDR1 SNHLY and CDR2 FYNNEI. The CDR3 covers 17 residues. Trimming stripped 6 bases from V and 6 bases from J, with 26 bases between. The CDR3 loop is CASSASSRLGGGSEAFF. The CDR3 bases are TGTGCCAGCAGCGCAAGTTCCAGACTGGGGGGTGGTTCTGAAGCTTTCTTT.

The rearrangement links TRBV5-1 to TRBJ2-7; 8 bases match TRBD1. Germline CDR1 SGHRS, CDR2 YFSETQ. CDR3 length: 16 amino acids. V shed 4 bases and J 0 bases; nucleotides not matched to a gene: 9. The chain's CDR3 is CASSVGQGASSYEQYF. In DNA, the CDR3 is TGCGCCAGCAGCGTCGGACAGGGCGCTAGCTCCTACGAGCAGTACTTC.

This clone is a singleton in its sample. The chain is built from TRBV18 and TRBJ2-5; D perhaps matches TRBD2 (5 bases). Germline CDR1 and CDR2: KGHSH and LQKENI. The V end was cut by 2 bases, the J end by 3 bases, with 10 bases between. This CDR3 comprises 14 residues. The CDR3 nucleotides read TGTGCCAGCTCACCATTCCGGGGAAAAGAGACCCAGTACTTC. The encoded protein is CASSPFRGKETQYF.

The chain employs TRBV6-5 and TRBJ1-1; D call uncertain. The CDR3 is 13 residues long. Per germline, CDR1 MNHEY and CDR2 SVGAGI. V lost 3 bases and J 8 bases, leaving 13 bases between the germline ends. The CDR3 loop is CASSYSLSGEAFF. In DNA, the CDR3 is TGTGCCAGCAGTTATTCTCTCTCTGGCGAAGCTTTCTTT.

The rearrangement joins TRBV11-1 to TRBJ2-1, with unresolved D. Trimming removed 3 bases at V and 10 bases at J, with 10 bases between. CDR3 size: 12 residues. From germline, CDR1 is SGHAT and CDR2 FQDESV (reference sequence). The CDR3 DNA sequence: TGTGCCAGCAGCTTGGTCTACACCGAGCAGTTCTTC. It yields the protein CASSLVYTEQFF.

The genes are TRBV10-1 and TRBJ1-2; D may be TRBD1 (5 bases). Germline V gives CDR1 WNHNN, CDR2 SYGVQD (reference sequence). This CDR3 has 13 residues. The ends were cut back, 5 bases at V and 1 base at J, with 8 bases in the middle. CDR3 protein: CASSSDSNYGYTF. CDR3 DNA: TGCGCCAGCAGTTCCGACAGTAACTATGGCTACACCTTC.

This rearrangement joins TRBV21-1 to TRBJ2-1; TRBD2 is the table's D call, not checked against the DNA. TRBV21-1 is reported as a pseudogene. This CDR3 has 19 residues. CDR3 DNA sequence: TGTGCCAGCAGCATTACTAGCGGGGGCCGTTCGGTCCCCCGCAATGAGCAGTTCTTC. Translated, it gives CASSITSGGRSVPRNEQFF.

CDR3 DNA sequence: TGTGCCAGCAGCCCGGGGACAGGGGGTGGCTACACCTTC. It yields the protein CASSPGTGGGYTF. This chain links TRBV5-6 with TRBJ1-2; TRBD1 agrees at 11 bases. J gave up 7 bases and V 4 bases, and 3 bases lay outside the gene matches. Germline V gene sequence: CDR1 SGHDT, CDR2 YYEEEE. The CDR3 is 13 residues long.